The sample holds one count of the clone carrying this T cell receptor (beta chain). The CDR3 covers 13 residues. Trimming pared 10 bases from V and 4 bases from J, leaving 11 bases between. Germline CDR1 MNHEY, CDR2 SVGAGI. This entry belongs to a study of T cells in localized non-small cell lung cancer. The assay was immunoSEQ multiplex PCR, and TCRdb's table has in-frame clones only and misses some. This table holds around 25,000 clones, 86% found once. This receptor was taken from a female donor older than 55 with stage I lung adenocarcinoma. This chain joins TRBV6-5 and TRBJ2-6; D gene uncertain. The source material was peripheral blood, sampled before any cancer treatment. The CDR3 here is CATLMKGANVLTF. CDR3 DNA sequence: TGTGCCACCCTGATGAAGGGGGCCAACGTCCTGACTTTC.